Presented here are 10 T cell receptor beta chains from one specimen sequenced in a study of cytomegalovirus exposure and HLA in healthy donors. It was with 60 Vbeta and 13 Jbeta primers that the PCR ran. The protocol was immunoSEQ multiplex PCR, while the TCRdb copy is restricted to in-frame clones and leaves out a portion. There are about 120,000 clones in the sample; about 79% occur only once, and more than 2.5% lies in the top ten. The sequenced sample consisted of PBMCs. These receptors were obtained from a woman aged 50 to 65 in good health and CMV-seronegative.

The chain carries TRBV2 and TRBJ2-4; 9 bases match TRBD2. J lost 0 bases, V lost 6 bases, and 12 bases had no gene match. Germline V gene lookup returns CDR1 SNHLY and CDR2 FYNNEI. This CDR3 comprises 18 residues. CDR3 sequence reads: CASSLLAGSILAKNIQYF. The CDR3 DNA sequence: TGTGCCAGCAGCTTGCTAGCGGGGAGCATACTAGCCAAAAACATTCAGTACTTC.

The rearrangement joins TRBV2 to TRBJ1-1; the D gene is possibly TRBD1 (6 bases). Per the germline V gene, CDR1 is SNHLY and CDR2 is FYNNEI. The V gene lost 2 bases and the J gene lost 0 bases, with 16 bases spanning the gap. The CDR3 totals 17 residues. CDR3 in amino acids: CASSERQGLFVNTEAFF. The CDR3 coding sequence is TGTGCCAGCAGTGAACGGCAGGGGTTGTTCGTGAACACTGAAGCTTTCTTT.

The V gene is TRBV18, the J gene TRBJ2-1; 7 nucleotides align to TRBD2. Germline assignment: CDR1 KGHSH and CDR2 LQKENI. This CDR3 is built from 11 residues. Trimming at V came to 6 bases and at J to 14 bases, leaving 7 bases not matched to a gene. The CDR3 DNA is TGTGCCAGCTCGGCTAGCGGAACAAAGTTCTTC. This encodes CASSASGTKFF.

The chain uses TRBV7-9 and TRBJ1-1; tentative D call: TRBD1 (6 bases). The CDR3 is 14 amino acids. With 4 bases removed from V and 6 bases from J, the gap between germline ends came to 15 bases. CDR1 is SEHNR, CDR2 FQNEAQ, per germline (reference sequence). Here the CDR3 DNA reads TGTGCCAGCAGCTCCCGTCAGGGGATGGCTGAAGCTTTCTTT. This codes for CASSSRQGMAEAFF.

The chain combines TRBV5-1 with TRBJ2-1; 10 bases line up with TRBD2. Germline V CDR1 and CDR2: SGHRS, YFSETQ. V gave up 0 bases and J gave up 3 bases; unmatched junction bases: 6. The CDR3 loop spans 17 amino acids. The CDR3 here is CASSLGLGLASYNEQFF. The CDR3 nucleotides read TGCGCCAGCAGCTTGGGATTGGGACTAGCGAGCTACAATGAGCAGTTCTTC.

The V and J genes are TRBV19 and TRBJ2-2; D is undetermined. The V gene's germline CDR1 is LNHDA and CDR2 SQIVND (reference sequence). The CDR3 length is 14 residues. V was cut by 3 bases and J by 1 base, with 6 bases left in between. The CDR3 loop is CASSMSGNTGELFF. CDR3 coding DNA: TGTGCCAGTAGTATGTCGGGGAACACCGGGGAGCTGTTTTTT.

This clone came up once. This rearrangement joins TRBV23-1 to TRBJ1-4, with 9 bases fitting TRBD1. TRBV23-1 is marked as an open reading frame, function uncertain. The CDR3 contains 15 residues. Trimming cost V 6 bases and J 4 bases; bases outside gene matches: 6. The CDR3 is CASRPPGQGNEKLFF. In nucleotides, the CDR3 is TGCGCCAGCAGGCCCCCGGGACAGGGTAATGAAAAACTGTTTTTT.

About this clone itself: In the same sample, other DNA sequences code for this CDR3. The V call is TRBV7-2, the J call TRBJ1-5, with D unresolved. Trimming took 2 bases from V and 1 from J, leaving 9 bases between them. CDR1 and CDR2 from the germline V gene are SGHTA and FQGNSA. This CDR3 spans 15 amino acids. The CDR3 loop is CASSLQSGSNQPQHF. The CDR3, as DNA: TGTGCCAGCAGCTTACAGTCCGGGAGCAATCAGCCCCAGCATTTT.

The genes are TRBV7-2 and TRBJ1-3; the match to TRBD1 covers 7 bases. Trimming took 3 bases from V and 3 from J; bases not matched to a gene: 5. Germline V gene sequence: CDR1 SGHTA, CDR2 FQGNSA. The CDR3 is made up of 15 amino acids. CDR3 amino acids: CASSFETGVGNTIYF. CDR3 nucleotide sequence: TGTGCCAGCAGCTTCGAAACAGGGGTTGGAAACACCATATATTTT.

V usage is TRBV11-2 and J usage is TRBJ1-4; D remains unclear. Germline loops: CDR1 SGHAT, CDR2 FQNNGV. Trimming removed 5 bases from V and 10 bases from J, with 17 bases in between. This CDR3 contains 14 residues. CDR3 sequence (DNA): TGTGCCAGCAGCCCACTACGTACTTACCGAAAACTGTTTTTT. The encoded protein is CASSPLRTYRKLFF.